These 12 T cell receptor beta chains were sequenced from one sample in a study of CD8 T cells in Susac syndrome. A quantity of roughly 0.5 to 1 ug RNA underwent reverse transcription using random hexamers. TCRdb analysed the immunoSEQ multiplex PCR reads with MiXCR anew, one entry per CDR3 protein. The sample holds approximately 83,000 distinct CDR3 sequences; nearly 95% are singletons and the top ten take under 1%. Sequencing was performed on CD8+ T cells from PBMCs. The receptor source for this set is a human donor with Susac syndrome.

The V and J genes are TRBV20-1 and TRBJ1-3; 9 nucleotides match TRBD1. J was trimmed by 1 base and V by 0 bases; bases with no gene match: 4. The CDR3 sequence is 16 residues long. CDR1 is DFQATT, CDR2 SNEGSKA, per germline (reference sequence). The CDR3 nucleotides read TGCAGTGCTAGAGATTGGGACAGGGAATCTGGAAACACCATATATTTT. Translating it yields CSARDWDRESGNTIYF.

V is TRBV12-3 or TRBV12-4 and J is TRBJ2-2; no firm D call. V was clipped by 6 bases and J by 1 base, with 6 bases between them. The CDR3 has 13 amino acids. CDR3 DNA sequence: TGTGCCAGCAGGTTCGGGAACACCGGGGAGCTGTTTTTT. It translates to CASRFGNTGELFF.

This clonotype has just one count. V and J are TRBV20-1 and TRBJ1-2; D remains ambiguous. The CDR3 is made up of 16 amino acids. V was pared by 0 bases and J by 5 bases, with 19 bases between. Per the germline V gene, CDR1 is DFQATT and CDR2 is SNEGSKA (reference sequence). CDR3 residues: CSARDWMSRAEYGYTF. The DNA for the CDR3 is TGCAGTGCTAGAGATTGGATGTCCCGGGCAGAATATGGCTACACCTTC.

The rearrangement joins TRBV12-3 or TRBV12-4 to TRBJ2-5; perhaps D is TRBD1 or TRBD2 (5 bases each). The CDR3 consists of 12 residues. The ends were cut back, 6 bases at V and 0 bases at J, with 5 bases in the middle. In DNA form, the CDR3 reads TGTGCCAGCAGGGGGGACCAAGAGACCCAGTACTTC. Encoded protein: CASRGDQETQYF.

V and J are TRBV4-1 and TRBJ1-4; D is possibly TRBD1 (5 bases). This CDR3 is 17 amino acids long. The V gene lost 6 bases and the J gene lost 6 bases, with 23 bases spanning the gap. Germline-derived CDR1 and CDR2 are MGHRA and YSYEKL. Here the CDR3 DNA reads TGCGCCAGCAGTCGTGAACCTATTGGGGGTGCGGATGAAAAACTGTTTTTT. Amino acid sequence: CASSREPIGGADEKLFF.

CDR3 nucleotides: TGTGCCAGCACGAGTTGGGGACTAGCGAACACAGATACGCAGTATTTT. Its protein is CASTSWGLANTDTQYF. The genes are TRBV27 and TRBJ2-3, with 10 bases identical to TRBD2. CDR3 size: 16 residues. Trimming cost V 7 bases and J 2 bases; bases outside gene matches: 9. CDR1 and CDR2 (germline): MNHEY, SMNVEV (reference sequence).

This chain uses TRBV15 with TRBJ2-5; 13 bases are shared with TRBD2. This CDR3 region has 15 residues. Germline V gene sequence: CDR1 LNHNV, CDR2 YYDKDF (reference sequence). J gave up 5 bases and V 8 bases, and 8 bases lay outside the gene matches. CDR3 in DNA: TGTGCCACCCGGACTAGCGGGAGACCTTACGAGACCCAGTACTTC. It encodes CATRTSGRPYETQYF.

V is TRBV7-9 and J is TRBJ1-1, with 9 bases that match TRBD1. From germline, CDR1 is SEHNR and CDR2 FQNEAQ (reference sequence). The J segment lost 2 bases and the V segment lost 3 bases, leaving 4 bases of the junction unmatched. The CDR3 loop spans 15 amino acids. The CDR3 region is CASSLETGGNTEAFF. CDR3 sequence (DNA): TGTGCCAGCAGCTTGGAGACAGGGGGTAACACTGAAGCTTTCTTT.

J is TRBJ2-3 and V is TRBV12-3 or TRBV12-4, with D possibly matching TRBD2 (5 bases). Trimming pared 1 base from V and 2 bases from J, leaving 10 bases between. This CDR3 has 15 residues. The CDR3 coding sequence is TGTGCCAGCAGTTTAGGAGCCGGGATCACAGATACGCAGTATTTT. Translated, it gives CASSLGAGITDTQYF.

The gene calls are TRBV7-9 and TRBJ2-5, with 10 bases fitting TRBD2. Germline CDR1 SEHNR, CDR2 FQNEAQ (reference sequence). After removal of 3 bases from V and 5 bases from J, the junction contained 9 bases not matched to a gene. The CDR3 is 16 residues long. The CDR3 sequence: CASSFMVTSGRETQYF. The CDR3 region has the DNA TGTGCCAGCAGCTTCATGGTGACTAGCGGGCGGGAGACCCAGTACTTC.

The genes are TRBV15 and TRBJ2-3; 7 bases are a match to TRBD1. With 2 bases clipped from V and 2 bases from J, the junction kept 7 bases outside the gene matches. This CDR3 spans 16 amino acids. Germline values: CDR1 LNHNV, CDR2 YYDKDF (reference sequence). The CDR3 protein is CATSRSRDSLTDTQYF. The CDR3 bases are TGTGCCACCAGCAGATCCCGGGACAGCCTCACAGATACGCAGTATTTT.

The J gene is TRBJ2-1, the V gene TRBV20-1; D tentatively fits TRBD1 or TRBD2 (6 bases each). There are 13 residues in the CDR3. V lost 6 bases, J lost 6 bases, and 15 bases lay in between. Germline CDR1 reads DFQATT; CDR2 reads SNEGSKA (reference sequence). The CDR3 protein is CSARLGGPNEQFF. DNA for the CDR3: TGCAGTGCCCGCCTCGGGGGCCCCAATGAGCAGTTCTTC.